The 28 T cell receptor beta chains listed next were all sequenced from one sample in a study of CD8 T cells in ankylosing spondylitis. TCRdb used MiXCR to reprocess the 5' RACE reads, holding one entry per CDR3 protein. The sample yields more than 150,000 distinct CDR3 sequences, about 20% seen once. Material: blood, either unsorted or a sorted T cell fraction (not recorded which). The source of these receptors is a male donor between 10 and 30 years old with ankylosing spondylitis or in good health (not recorded which).

The chain carries TRBV6-2 or TRBV6-3 and TRBJ2-7; D gene uncertain. CDR1 is MNHEY, CDR2 SVGEGT, per germline. CDR3 length: 12 residues. Trimming removed 2 bases from V and 7 bases from J, with 9 bases in between. CDR3 nucleotide sequence: TGTGCCAGCAGTTACGCCGAGCAGGAGCAGTACTTC. It codes for CASSYAEQEQYF.

This clonotype was seen repeatedly, ten times or more. The chain is built from TRBV27 and TRBJ2-1; no clear D gene. The ends were cut back, 5 bases at V and 8 bases at J, with 16 bases in the middle. This CDR3 region has 14 residues. In germline, CDR1 is MNHEY, CDR2 SMNVEV (reference sequence). The CDR3 reads CASSPPALNDEQFF. The CDR3 coding sequence is TGTGCCAGCAGTCCCCCGGCCCTAAACGATGAGCAGTTCTTC.

This clonotype was seen many times. This chain uses TRBV27 with TRBJ2-1; 8 bases fit TRBD2. Germline trimming cut 0 bases from V and 3 bases from J; bases unmatched to any gene: 10. CDR1 is MNHEY, CDR2 SMNVEV, per germline (reference sequence). The CDR3 runs to 18 residues. CDR3 in DNA: TGTGCCAGCAGTTTATCTGGCCCCCTAGCGGGTTTCTACAATGAGCAGTTCTTC. Its protein product is CASSLSGPLAGFYNEQFF.

The chain couples TRBV20-1 to TRBJ1-1; 7 bases are a match to TRBD1. CDR3 length: 13 residues. Germline V gene sequence: CDR1 DFQATT, CDR2 SNEGSKA (reference sequence). Trimming cost V 5 bases and J 6 bases; bases outside gene matches: 9. Here the CDR3 reads CSAADYRGPEAFF. The CDR3 region has the DNA TGCAGTGCTGCCGATTACAGGGGACCTGAAGCTTTCTTT.

In its sample, this clonotype was seen a few times. The V call is TRBV2, the J call TRBJ1-3; D is undetermined. Germline CDR1 SNHLY, CDR2 FYNNEI. Trimming stripped 7 bases from V and 0 bases from J, with 7 bases between. This CDR3 is built from 13 residues. CDR3 region: CASIEGSGNTIYF. The CDR3 DNA reads as TGTGCCAGCATTGAGGGCTCTGGAAACACCATATATTTT.

In its sample, this clonotype was seen many times. This chain uses TRBV11-2 with TRBJ2-3; TRBD2 matches at 11 bases. CDR3 size: 15 residues. Germline values: CDR1 SGHAT, CDR2 FQNNGV. The trim removed 5 bases at V and 4 bases at J, leaving 5 bases unmatched. The CDR3 coding sequence is TGTGCCAGCAGCCCGGGACTAGCGGTATCAGATACGCAGTATTTT. Translation gives CASSPGLAVSDTQYF.

At least ten counts were recorded for this clonotype. This sequence joins TRBV25-1 and TRBJ2-3, with D unresolved. CDR1 is MGHDK and CDR2 is SYGVNS in the germline V gene. The V gene lost 4 bases and the J gene lost 4 bases, with 12 bases spanning the gap. The CDR3 consists of 14 residues. CDR3 amino acids: CASSVYSLSDTQYF. CDR3 DNA: TGTGCCAGCAGTGTCTACTCCCTATCAGATACGCAGTATTTT.

This clonotype was recorded many times. The rearrangement uses TRBV20-1 and TRBJ2-4; D is ambiguous. V lost 0 bases and J lost 8, with 5 bases in between. This CDR3 is 11 amino acids long. Germline-derived CDR1 and CDR2 are DFQATT and SNEGSKA (reference sequence). CDR3: CSARDQDIQYF. The DNA of the CDR3 is TGCAGTGCTAGAGATCAGGACATTCAGTACTTC.

The rearrangement links TRBV20-1 to TRBJ2-5, with 10 nucleotides matching TRBD1. The CDR3 loop spans 15 amino acids. Germline CDR1 and CDR2: DFQATT and SNEGSKA (reference sequence). V was clipped by 5 bases and J by 5 bases; unmatched bases: 11. The CDR3 here is CSAPPGTGVGETQYF. The CDR3 coding sequence is TGCAGTGCTCCCCCCGGGACAGGGGTAGGGGAGACCCAGTACTTC.

In this sample, this clonotype turned up a few times. The chain employs TRBV29-1 and TRBJ1-1; D ambiguous. Deletions cut 4 bases from V and 0 bases from J, with 6 bases between. CDR1 is SQVTM and CDR2 is ANQGSEA in the germline V gene. The CDR3 is made up of 12 amino acids. Written as DNA, the CDR3 is TGCAGCGTTGCGGACCTGAACACTGAAGCTTTCTTT. Amino acid sequence: CSVADLNTEAFF.

At least ten counts were recorded for this clonotype. This sequence joins TRBV5-5 and TRBJ2-7, with 9 bases fitting TRBD1. The ends lost 8 bases at V and 5 bases at J; junction bases unmatched: 8. The CDR3 runs to 13 residues. Germline V gives CDR1 SGHKS, CDR2 YYEKEE (reference sequence). The CDR3 region is CASDRGAFNEQYF. The CDR3 DNA reads TGTGCCAGTGACAGGGGGGCATTTAACGAGCAGTACTTC.

There are many counts of this clonotype. The chain recombines TRBV27 with TRBJ2-1; 7 nucleotides line up with TRBD2. V shed 2 bases, J shed 8 bases, and the junction held 9 bases outside the gene matches. Germline CDR1 and CDR2: MNHEY and SMNVEV (reference sequence). CDR3 length: 15 amino acids. In DNA, the CDR3 is TGTGCCAGCAGTTTAGTGGCGGGAGCCGCCCATGAGCAGTTCTTC. Amino acids: CASSLVAGAAHEQFF.

This sequence joins TRBV12-3 or TRBV12-4 and TRBJ2-1; TRBD2 aligns across 7 bases. V lost 6 bases, J lost 12 bases, and 14 bases stayed unmatched. This CDR3 is built from 14 residues. The CDR3 nucleotides read TGTGCCAGCAGCACAGGACTAGTACAATCGGGGCAGTTCTTC. Residues: CASSTGLVQSGQFF.

This clonotype was counted at least ten times. The rearrangement joins TRBV12-3 or TRBV12-4 to TRBJ2-1; 7 bases map to TRBD1. This CDR3 region has 14 residues. The J segment lost 4 bases and the V segment lost 7 bases, leaving 7 bases of the junction unmatched. The CDR3 loop reads CASNPRDRYNEQFF. The CDR3 nucleotides are TGTGCCAGCAACCCCCGGGACAGATACAATGAGCAGTTCTTC.

The CDR3 sequence: CASSWTSGTNEQFF. DNA for the CDR3: TGTGCCAGCAGTTGGACTAGCGGGACCAATGAGCAGTTCTTC. The chain joins TRBV6-2 or TRBV6-3 to TRBJ2-1; 12 bases are a match to TRBD2. In germline, CDR1 is MNHEY, CDR2 SVGEGT. This CDR3 has 14 residues. Trimming removed 4 bases from V and 6 bases from J; junction bases left unmatched: 1.

This clonotype has a count of ten or more. This chain joins TRBV5-1 and TRBJ1-1; D is unresolved. Trimming took 0 bases from V and 5 from J, leaving 17 bases between them. CDR1 SGHRS and CDR2 YFSETQ come from the germline V gene. This CDR3 is built from 16 residues. The CDR3, as DNA: TGCGCCAGCAGCTTGGAACCGATTAATACCTATACTGAAGCTTTCTTT. Translated, it gives CASSLEPINTYTEAFF.

At least ten counts were recorded for this clonotype. The chain is built from TRBV12-3 or TRBV12-4 and TRBJ1-5, with a weak D call TRBD1 (5 bases). The V end lost 7 bases, the J end lost 4 bases, and 8 bases lay between the germline ends. The CDR3 runs to 12 residues. CDR3 sequence: CASKRGNQPQHF. CDR3 coding DNA: TGTGCCAGCAAACGGGGGAATCAGCCCCAGCATTTT.

This clonotype has a count of ten or more. The V call is TRBV6-6, the J call TRBJ2-2; D uncertain. Trimming took off 5 bases at V and 0 bases at J, with 10 bases between the two ends. The CDR3 consists of 15 residues. Germline lookup yields CDR1 MNHNY and CDR2 SVGAGI (reference sequence). CDR3 protein: CASSTVAANTGELFF. CDR3 DNA sequence: TGTGCCAGCAGTACCGTGGCGGCGAACACCGGGGAGCTGTTTTTT.

This clonotype was recorded at least ten times. The chain has TRBV10-3 and TRBJ2-1; D possibly corresponds to TRBD2 (5 bases). Looked up from germline, CDR1 is ENHRY and CDR2 is SYGVKD. Between the trimmed V and J ends, which lost 8 bases and 3 bases, there was a span of 14 bases. The CDR3 spans 14 residues. The CDR3, as DNA: TGTGCCATCCGTTTTAGCGATATCTACAATGAGCAGTTCTTC. Translating it yields CAIRFSDIYNEQFF.

In its sample, this clonotype was seen many times. The J gene is TRBJ2-3, the V gene TRBV27; unclear D gene. With 4 bases removed from V and 9 bases from J, the gap between germline ends came to 14 bases. CDR1 and CDR2 from the germline V gene are MNHEY and SMNVEV (reference sequence). CDR3 length: 13 residues. CDR3 in DNA: TGTGCCAGCAGTTCCCCGGGTCTGGGAACGCAGTATTTT. Protein sequence: CASSSPGLGTQYF.

This clonotype was counted ten times or more. The chain recombines TRBV12-3 or TRBV12-4 with TRBJ1-4; D unresolved. Trimming left V 5 bases short and J 8 bases short, with 15 bases between. The CDR3 has 14 amino acids. In DNA form, the CDR3 reads TGTGCCAGCAGTCACTTGGACGGACTCGAAAAACTGTTTTTT. It encodes CASSHLDGLEKLFF.

In this sample, this clonotype turned up a few times. The chain links TRBV5-1 to TRBJ1-4; TRBD1 aligns across 10 bases. This CDR3 spans 17 amino acids. Losses at the gene ends were 4 bases for V and 4 bases for J; bases not matched to a gene: 10. CDR1 and CDR2 from the germline V gene are SGHRS and YFSETQ. The CDR3 region is CASSHLMRTGGNEKLFF. In DNA, the CDR3 is TGCGCCAGCAGCCACCTAATGCGGACAGGGGGTAATGAAAAACTGTTTTTT.

The chain links TRBV24-1 to TRBJ2-1, with D maybe TRBD2 (6 bases). Per the germline V gene, CDR1 is KGHDR and CDR2 is SFDVKD. CDR3 length: 12 amino acids. The V end lost 1 base, the J end lost 12 bases, and 9 bases lay between the germline ends. CDR3 sequence reads: CATSDFGGRQFF. The DNA for the CDR3 is TGTGCCACCAGTGATTTCGGGGGAAGGCAGTTCTTC.

This clonotype was counted ten times or more. The chain joins TRBV29-1 to TRBJ1-4, with D possibly being TRBD1 (5 bases). Trimming removed 6 bases at V and 0 bases at J, with 8 bases between. CDR1 and CDR2 (germline): SQVTM, ANQGSEA. The CDR3 runs 13 residues. The CDR3 DNA sequence: TGCAGCGTCTTGGGGGCAACTAATGAAAAACTGTTTTTT. It specifies CSVLGATNEKLFF.

This clonotype has a count of ten or more. The V gene is TRBV7-8, the J gene TRBJ2-1; 7 bases map to TRBD1. The ends lost 5 bases at V and 0 bases at J; junction bases unmatched: 10. This CDR3 comprises 17 residues. Germline CDR1 SGHVS, CDR2 FQNEAQ. The CDR3 DNA reads TGTGCCAGCAGCCCCAAGGGGGCGGCGAGCTCCTACAATGAGCAGTTCTTC. Its protein product is CASSPKGAASSYNEQFF. The full variable domain, completed using reference TRBV7-8 and TRBJ2-1, is GAGVSQSPRYKVAKRGQDVALRCDPISGHVSLFWYQQALGQGPEFLTYFQNEAQLDKSGLPSDRFFAERPEGSVSTLKIQRTQQEDSAVYLCASSPKGAASSYNEQFFGPGTRLTVL.

This clonotype was found many times. This sequence joins TRBV25-1 and TRBJ2-7; possible D gene TRBD2, 6 bases. The CDR3 is 13 residues long. Germline V CDR1 and CDR2: MGHDK, SYGVNS. Deletions cut 3 bases from V and 9 bases from J, with 15 bases between. In nucleotides, the CDR3 is TGTGCCAGCAGTGATCCCCTCGCCGGGAGGCAGTACTTC. It translates to CASSDPLAGRQYF.

This clonotype has a count of ten or more. The chain is built from TRBV10-3 and TRBJ2-1, with TRBD2 matching 7 bases. Germline-derived CDR1 and CDR2 are ENHRY and SYGVKD. The CDR3 covers 18 residues. V lost 6 bases to trimming and J lost 5 bases; unmatched junction nucleotides: 19. The CDR3 DNA is TGTGCCATCAGCAAGGGAACTAGCGCCTCAATGGCAAACAATGAGCAGTTCTTC. Amino acids: CAISKGTSASMANNEQFF.

The sample holds many counts of this clonotype. The junction departs from germline at one end; a sequencing error may be responsible. The chain is built from TRBV15 and TRBJ2-7; tentative D call: TRBD1 (6 bases). CDR1 and CDR2 from the germline V gene are LNHNV and YYDKDF (reference sequence). The CDR3 loop spans 16 amino acids. Written as DNA, the CDR3 is TGTGCCACCAGCAGAGATACTAGTGGGACATCCATTGCGCCTTTCTTC. This codes for CATSRDTSGTSIAPFF.